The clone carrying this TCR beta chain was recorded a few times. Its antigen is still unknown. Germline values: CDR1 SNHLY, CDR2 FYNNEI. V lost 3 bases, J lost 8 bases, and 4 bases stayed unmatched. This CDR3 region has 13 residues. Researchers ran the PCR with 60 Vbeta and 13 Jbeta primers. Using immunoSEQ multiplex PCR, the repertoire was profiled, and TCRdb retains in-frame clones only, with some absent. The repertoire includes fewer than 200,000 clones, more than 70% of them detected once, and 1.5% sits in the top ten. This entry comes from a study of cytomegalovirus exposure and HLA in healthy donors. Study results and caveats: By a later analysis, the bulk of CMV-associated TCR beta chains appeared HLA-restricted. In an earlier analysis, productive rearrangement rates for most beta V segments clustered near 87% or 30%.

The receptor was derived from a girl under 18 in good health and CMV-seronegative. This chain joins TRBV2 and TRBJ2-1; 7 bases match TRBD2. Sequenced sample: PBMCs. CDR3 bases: TGTGCCAGCAGTGACCCGGGGGGATATGAGCAGTTCTTC. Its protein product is CASSDPGGYEQFF.